Listed below are T cell receptor beta chains from one sample, sequenced in a study of blood T cell repertoires in COVID-19. The data were produced by immunoSEQ multiplex PCR, yet TCRdb's version contains in-frame clones alone and is incomplete. Of around 300,000 clones listed, 88% were seen once; the top ten hold approximately 2%. The sequencing sample was made of PBMCs or T cells enriched from blood (not recorded which). Receptors originate from an older woman in a cohort exposed to, infected with or recovered from COVID-19 (not recorded which). The CDR3 runs from the conserved cysteine through the conserved F or W. The order of the fields is J gene, D gene, V gene, clone size, CDR3 protein, CDR3 DNA. The D gene is left open where the match is weak. Clone size is not always given. Where it is, it says once, few, many or a class for expanded clones.

TRBJ1-5,.,TRBV7-8,.,CASSLNRVRQPQHF,TGTGCCAGCAGCCTAAACAGGGTTCGACAGCCCCAGCATTTT
TRBJ1-1,.,TRBV6-5,.,CASSYRQATEAFF,TGTGCCAGCAGTTACAGACAGGCCACTGAAGCTTTCTTT
TRBJ2-3,TRBD2,TRBV3-1/TRBV3-2,.,CASSQGLAGGTDTQYF,TGTGCCAGCAGCCAGGGACTAGCGGGAGGTACAGATACGCAGTATTTT
TRBJ2-7,TRBD2,TRBV28,.,CASSSRGFGTSDYEQYF,TGTGCCAGCAGTTCCAGGGGATTCGGGACTAGCGACTACGAGCAGTACTTC
TRBJ1-1,TRBD1,TRBV30,.,CAWSVRGQGATEAFF,TGTGCCTGGAGTGTAAGGGGACAGGGAGCGACTGAAGCTTTCTTT
TRBJ1-1,TRBD1,TRBV5-6,.,CASSVGQGARGGTEAFF,TGTGCCAGCAGCGTTGGACAGGGGGCGCGTGGTGGCACTGAAGCTTTCTTT
TRBJ2-1,TRBD2,TRBV10-3,.,CAISARGENEQFF,TGTGCCATCAGTGCGCGGGGGGAGAATGAGCAGTTCTTC
TRBJ2-1,.,TRBV2,.,CASIQGRSYNEQFF,TGTGCCAGCATACAGGGAAGATCCTACAATGAGCAGTTCTTC
TRBJ2-3,TRBD2,TRBV15,.,CATSRARGGWDPYSTDTQYF,TGTGCCACCAGCAGAGCACGCGGGGGGTGGGATCCGTATAGCACAGATACGCAGTATTTT
TRBJ2-1,.,TRBV6-6,once,CASSYQAGNEQFF,TGTGCCAGCAGTTACCAGGCAGGGAATGAGCAGTTCTTC
TRBJ2-1,.,TRBV5-1,.,CASRLQGMGNEQFF,TGCGCCAGCAGGCTCCAGGGAATGGGCAATGAGCAGTTCTTC
TRBJ1-5,.,TRBV28,.,CASSPPGNQPQHF,TGTGCCAGCAGCCCTCCGGGTAATCAGCCCCAGCATTTT
TRBJ1-3,TRBD1,TRBV7-9,.,CASSFRTGSGNTIYF,TGTGCCAGCAGCTTCCGGACAGGGTCTGGAAACACCATATATTTT
TRBJ2-5,TRBD1,TRBV24-1,.,CATSEGTGTGETQYF,TGTGCCACCAGTGAAGGGACAGGGACAGGAGAGACCCAGTACTTC
TRBJ2-7,TRBD1,TRBV2,.,CASGTGSYEQYF,TGTGCCAGCGGGACAGGGTCCTACGAGCAGTACTTC
TRBJ1-2,TRBD1,TRBV14,.,CASSQGEGRGPGGYTF,TGTGCCAGCAGCCAAGGAGAAGGCAGGGGGCCAGGGGGCTACACCTTC
TRBJ2-7,.,TRBV20-1,few,CSASPGDPYEQYF,TGCAGTGCTAGTCCGGGAGATCCCTACGAGCAGTACTTC
TRBJ2-1,.,TRBV2,.,CASSVASVDEQFF,TGTGCCAGCAGTGTGGCTAGCGTCGATGAGCAGTTCTTC
TRBJ1-6,TRBD1,TRBV30,.,CAWSVAGGTYNSPLHF,TGTGCCTGGAGTGTGGCAGGGGGCACCTATAATTCACCCCTCCACTTT
TRBJ1-1,.,TRBV20-1,.,CSASGGGRGNTEAFF,TGCAGTGCTAGTGGGGGAGGCCGTGGGAACACTGAAGCTTTCTTT
TRBJ2-3,TRBD2,TRBV5-1,.,CASRTSGTDTQYF,TGCGCCAGCAGAACTAGCGGCACAGATACGCAGTATTTT
TRBJ2-1,TRBD2,TRBV7-9,.,CASSPRPGLAGAEQFF,TGTGCCAGCAGCCCCAGGCCGGGACTAGCGGGTGCTGAGCAGTTCTTC
TRBJ2-2,.,TRBV7-9,.,CASSIQGSVGTGELFF,TGTGCCAGCAGCATACAGGGAAGCGTCGGCACCGGGGAGCTGTTTTTT
TRBJ2-7,.,TRBV20-1,.,CSARESGEQYF,TGCAGTGCCAGAGAGTCCGGGGAGCAGTACTTC
TRBJ2-2,.,TRBV11-2,.,CASSQDSGFTGELFF,TGTGCCAGCAGCCAGGACAGTGGATTCACCGGGGAGCTGTTTTTT
TRBJ2-7,.,TRBV27,.,CASTGNEQYF,TGTGCCAGCACAGGGAACGAGCAGTACTTC
TRBJ1-2,TRBD1,TRBV6-5,few,CASSFGTGGEHGYTF,TGTGCCAGCAGTTTTGGGACAGGGGGCGAGCATGGCTACACCTTC
TRBJ1-5,.,TRBV2,.,CASSVSAGENQPQHF,TGTGCCAGCAGTGTATCGGCAGGCGAGAATCAGCCCCAGCATTTT